This TCR beta chain comes out of a study of identical twins (dated by TCRdb to 2016 to 2017). General notes on the study: To test whether fetal clonotypes persist, the study used deep sequencing on TCR alpha and beta repertoires from monozygotic twins, unrelated adults of various ages, and cord blood. To rule out contamination, the twin experiments were replicated at different times with different library preparation protocols.

Every donor in the study was a healthy Caucasian. Three pairs of female monozygotic twins, all aged roughly 18 to 29 years, were included in the twin cohort. Positive isolation kits from Invitrogen were used to isolate the CD4+ and CD8+ T cell populations. Library method: 5' RACE. The sample was run on an Illumina HiSeq 2000. Template switching introduced a universal primer binding site; the final cDNA contained a unique molecular identifier, enabling accurate counting of TCR cDNA molecules. First-strand cDNA for TCR alpha and beta chains was synthesized from specific primers in the conserved constant-segment region. To control for contamination, each cDNA library was double barcoded with a SMART-Mk sample barcode plus Illumina barcodes. Two successive PCR steps introduced TruSeq adapter sequences along with Illumina sample barcodes. The TCR alpha and beta cDNA libraries were sequenced on the Illumina HiSeq platform using custom primers. Under the source paper's analysis protocol: MiGEC processed the raw reads to extract unique molecular identifiers, while MiXCR was used to determine the CDR3 positions. For each individual, recombination models were inferred using an EM algorithm with the repgenHMM and IGoR tools. The analysis of shared clonotypes was done with the tcR package in R, with sharing normalized by the product of cloneset sizes. To study raw recombination free of thymic and clonal selection effects, out-of-frame nonproductive sequences were analyzed. TCRdb's own reprocessing of the public reads used fastp at Q25 and MiXCR and kept productive beta chains. Each CDR3 protein gets just one entry, which takes the most common genes and DNA from the rows behind it. These V and J calls originate from TCRdb's pipeline instead of the authors' own analysis. This sample holds fewer than 250,000 distinct CDR3 sequences; around 15% were observed only once. Of the sample, over 35% is held by the ten largest clones.

Paper-wide results and their limitations: Compared with coincidental sharing between unrelated individuals, out-of-frame TCR alpha sequences shared between twins had an excess of sequences with low generation probability. Fewer insertions were carried by abundant cord blood beta clonotypes; a weaker similar trend was observed in young adult naive repertoires, while no such trend was observed in memory repertoires. Conclusions relied on cross-sectional statistical analysis, since the same donors could not be followed over many years. Invariant T cells such as MAIT and iNKT could partly confound zero-insertion analyses, although diverse VJ usage argued against such confounding for most clonotypes. Recombination models systematically underestimated out-of-frame TCR alpha sharing in monozygotic twins but agreed with sharing between unrelated individuals. Excess twin sharing in beta out-of-frame sequences was weaker because fewer shared sequences lowered the signal-to-noise ratio.

As concerns this clonotype: Which antigen it targets is not known. No qualities accompany the bases; no much larger clone lies one base away.

The CDR3 numbers 11 residues from cysteine through phenylalanine. The CDR3 DNA has 33 bases and is translated from base 1. A distance of 10 bases separates the germline ends of V and J, which lose 6 bases and 10 bases respectively. CDR1 and CDR2 (WSHSY, SAAADI) derive from the germline V gene. These data also featured in a second study, about T cells expressing NK-cell markers. The second paper further reports: In sorted CD3+CD56+NKG2C+, CD3+CD56+NKG2C- and CD3+CD56-NKG2C+ T-cell subsets from eight donors, TCR beta-chain repertoires were profiled. Among the eight sequenced donors, seven were HCMV-seropositive and one was HCMV-seronegative. To restrict sorting to alphabetaTCR-expressing T cells, an anti-gammadeltaTCR antibody was added in several experiments. In several donors, the dominant CD3+CD56+NKG2C+ clonotypes ranked among the top 10 CD8+ clonotypes, making up roughly 1.0-8% of CD8+ T cells. Those dominant clonotypes were again the most abundant among CD3+CD56-NKG2C+ cells in a handful of donors, at about 28.3-60.1%. It remained unclear whether the expanded NKG2C-expressing T cell clones were specific for HCMV antigens. All eight donors whose samples were sequenced were randomly selected healthy volunteers, three of them men and five women. To determine HCMV serostatus, a commercial ELISA kit was used to detect HCMV-specific IgG in serum. MIGEC was used to demultiplex reads and group the reads by UMI, and MiTCR was used to assemble and quantify clonotypes. To remove erroneous sequences, TCR cDNA sequences were retained only when supported by two or more reads. The tcR package was used for downstream repertoire analysis, and clonotypes were matched between fractions using CDR3 nucleotide sequence together with V segment. VDJmatch was used to annotate antigen specificity against VDJdb, with one amino acid substitution in CDR3 permitted.

Material for sequencing was CD8+ T cells sorted from blood. The rearrangement joined TRBV10-2 to TRBJ2-1, with an unclear D gene assignment. The clonotype comes from a woman aged 18 to 35 in good health. The sequence in DNA is TGCGCCAGCAGAGAGCATCCCGAGCAGTTCTTC. This gives the protein CASREHPEQFF.